This is a list of T cell receptor beta chains from one sample in a study of T-cell reconstitution after alpha-beta-depleted transplantation in children. MiXCR was run by TCRdb on the PCR reads, yielding one entry per CDR3 protein. In the table there are hundreds of thousands of distinct CDR3 sequences, roughly 16% of which are singletons. The specimen was PBMCs, mostly from graft donor cells, collected 360 days after TCRalphabeta/CD19-depleted stem cell transplant. The receptor source for this set is a male patient between 2 and 15 years old who had a stem cell transplant for acute lymphoblastic leukemia, so the T cells may come from the graft donor. CDR3s include the opening cysteine and the closing phenylalanine or tryptophan. Fields, in order: V gene, clone size, J gene, D gene, CDR3 DNA, CDR3 protein. D genes are given only for firm matches. The size entry is marked missing in some rows and otherwise reads once, few, many or a size class.

TRBV29-1	NA	TRBJ2-7	NA	TGCAGCGTTGTCTGGCCTCATAGCGGGCAGTACTTC	CSVVWPHSGQYF
TRBV4-3	NA	TRBJ2-1	NA	TGCGCCAGCAGCCCCGTACAAAGGGACAATGAGCAGTTCTTC	CASSPVQRDNEQFF
TRBV12-3/TRBV12-4	NA	TRBJ1-1	NA	TGTGCCAGCACCTGGAACAGCAACACTGAAGCTTTCTTT	CASTWNSNTEAFF
TRBV29-1	few	TRBJ2-3	NA	TGCAGCGTTGGAGGCAGGATGGGGCCCACAGATACGCAGTATTTT	CSVGGRMGPTDTQYF
TRBV29-1	many	TRBJ2-1	NA	TGCAGCGTTTATCTCCGGCTGGAAAGGAATGAGCAGTTCTTC	CSVYLRLERNEQFF
TRBV5-1	NA	TRBJ1-4	NA	TGCGCCAGCAGCTTGTACGAACCAGTCGAAAAACTGTTTTTT	CASSLYEPVEKLFF
TRBV28	NA	TRBJ1-5	NA	TGTGCCAGCAGTTTAGGAAGGTGGTCCGACAATCAGCCCCAGCATTTT	CASSLGRWSDNQPQHF
TRBV6-1	few	TRBJ2-6	TRBD1	TGTGCCAGCAACAAACCCATAGGACAGGGGGCTGGGGCCAACGTCCTGACTTTC	CASNKPIGQGAGANVLTF
TRBV5-1	few	TRBJ2-7	NA	TGCGCCAGCAGCTGGGACCCGACAGGAGACTACGAGCAGTACTTC	CASSWDPTGDYEQYF
TRBV7-2	NA	TRBJ1-5	NA	TGTGCCAGCAGCTTAGGAGGGGCGGGGAATCAGCCCCAGCATTTT	CASSLGGAGNQPQHF
TRBV9	NA	TRBJ2-3	NA	TGTGCCAGCGGGGGGGGGACAGCAGATACGCAGTATTTT	CASGGGTADTQYF
TRBV7-9	NA	TRBJ2-2	NA	TGTGCCAGCAGCTTAGGTCTTCTCACGGGCCCCGGGGAGCTGTTTTTT	CASSLGLLTGPGELFF
TRBV25-1	NA	TRBJ2-7	TRBD1	TGTGCCAGCAGTGATACGGGGACAGGGGGGTACGAGCAGTACTTC	CASSDTGTGGYEQYF
TRBV29-1	NA	TRBJ2-1	TRBD1	TGCAGCGTTGAACTATGGGACAGTAACAATGAGCAGTTCTTC	CSVELWDSNNEQFF
TRBV9	few	TRBJ1-3	TRBD1	TGTGCCAGCAGCGCGACAGGGGGAGGAAACACCATATATTTT	CASSATGGGNTIYF
TRBV27	NA	TRBJ2-1	TRBD2	TGTGCCAGCAGTTCCCTAGCGGGAGGGTTGGGTGAGCAGTTCTTC	CASSSLAGGLGEQFF
TRBV20-1	NA	TRBJ2-7	NA	TGCAGTGCTAATCCGACAGTTATCTACGAGCAGTACTTC	CSANPTVIYEQYF
TRBV4-1	NA	TRBJ1-2	NA	TGCGCCAGCAGCCAAGGGGAAAGGGCGATCTATGGCTACACCTTC	CASSQGERAIYGYTF
TRBV5-1	NA	TRBJ1-2	TRBD1	TGCGCCAGCAGCTCACCCGGGACAGGGGCTGGCTACACCTTC	CASSSPGTGAGYTF
TRBV2	NA	TRBJ2-4	NA	TGTGCCAGCAGTGAACAGAGAACCAAAAACATTCAGTACTTC	CASSEQRTKNIQYF
TRBV29-1	many	TRBJ2-3	NA	TGCAGCGTTGAGGACGGACTCACTAGCACAGATACGCAGTATTTT	CSVEDGLTSTDTQYF
TRBV7-2	few	TRBJ2-7	NA	TGTGCCAGCAGCTTAGGTGCCCCGTTGCTCTACGAGCAGTACTTC	CASSLGAPLLYEQYF
TRBV12-3/TRBV12-4	few	TRBJ2-7	TRBD2	TGTGCCAGCAGTTCGGCCTCACCCCCCACTGGACTAGCGTTTAGCTCCTACGAGCAGTACTTC	CASSSASPPTGLAFSSYEQYF
TRBV7-2	NA	TRBJ2-7	TRBD2	TGTGCCAGCAGCTTAGCTGCCCATAGCGGGATGACATACGAGCAGTACTTC	CASSLAAHSGMTYEQYF
TRBV12-3/TRBV12-4	many	TRBJ2-7	NA	TGTGCCAGCACCCACTGGACCCTTCGTCCCGAGCAGTACTTC	CASTHWTLRPEQYF
TRBV29-1	few	TRBJ2-1	TRBD2	TGCAGCGTTGTGGCTAGCGGGAGAGGTGAGCAGTTCTTC	CSVVASGRGEQFF
TRBV5-8	NA	TRBJ2-3	NA	TGTGCCGCGGCTTACGGCGGTACGCAGTATTTT	CAAAYGGTQYF
TRBV19	few	TRBJ1-1	TRBD1	TGTGCCACTAGTATACCCGGAGGGGGACAGGTTGAAGCTTTCTTT	CATSIPGGGQVEAFF
TRBV4-3	NA	TRBJ2-7	TRBD1	TGCGCCAGCAGCCAAGATGGGAGCGGGACAGGGCCCTACGAGCAGTACTTC	CASSQDGSGTGPYEQYF
TRBV10-3	NA	TRBJ2-1	TRBD2	TGTGCCACCGACCGGGGGGTTAACAATGAGCAGTTCTTC	CATDRGVNNEQFF
TRBV29-1	few	TRBJ2-3	NA	TGCAGCGTTGAAGATGTAAGTGGGGAGAGCACAGATACGCAGTATTTT	CSVEDVSGESTDTQYF
TRBV7-2	NA	TRBJ2-4	TRBD2	TGTGCCAGCAGCTCTACGGGAGGCAACATTCAGTACTTC	CASSSTGGNIQYF
TRBV20-1	few	TRBJ1-1	NA	TGCAGTGCCTACGGACAGATGAACACTGAAGCTTTCTTT	CSAYGQMNTEAFF
TRBV28	once	TRBJ1-2	NA	TGTGCCAGCAGTTTTGTCCCCGACAGACATGGCTACACCTTC	CASSFVPDRHGYTF
TRBV6-6	many	TRBJ1-4	NA	TGTGCCAGCGGGGGTAGGGGTGGTGAAAAACTGTTTTTT	CASGGRGGEKLFF